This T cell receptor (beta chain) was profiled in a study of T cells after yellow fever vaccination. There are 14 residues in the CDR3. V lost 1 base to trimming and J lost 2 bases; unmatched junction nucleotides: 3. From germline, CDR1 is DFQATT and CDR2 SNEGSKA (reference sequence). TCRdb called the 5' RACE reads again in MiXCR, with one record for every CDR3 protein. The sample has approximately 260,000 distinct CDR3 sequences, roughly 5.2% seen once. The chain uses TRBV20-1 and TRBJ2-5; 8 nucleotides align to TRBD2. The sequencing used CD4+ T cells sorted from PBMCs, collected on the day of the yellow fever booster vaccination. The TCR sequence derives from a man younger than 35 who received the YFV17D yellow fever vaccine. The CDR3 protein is CSARGRLAQETQYF. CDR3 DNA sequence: TGCAGTGCTAGAGGTCGACTAGCGCAAGAGACCCAGTACTTC.